A single TCR beta chain is shown here with its context. Its antigen is as yet unknown. The CDR3 is 12 residues long. Germline V gene lookup returns CDR1 MNHEY and CDR2 SVGAGI. Trimming left V 2 bases short and J 10 bases short, with 11 bases between. The record originates from a study of cytomegalovirus exposure and HLA in healthy donors. Study results and limitations: Being productive about 87% or about 30% of the time was typical of most TCR beta V segments in an earlier analysis. In vitro confirmation showed three CMV-associated chains to be CMV antigen specific. There were reportedly fewer N-insertions in an Asian-associated ancestry cluster than the roughly 670-donor mean, in a later analysis.

PCR was performed using 60 Vbeta and 13 Jbeta primers. Assay: immunoSEQ multiplex PCR; the TCRdb copy retains only in-frame clones and omits some. The repertoire holds roughly 56,000 clones, with roughly four fifths as singletons. This receptor was obtained from a boy aged 5 to 17 in good health and CMV-seropositive. This chain connects TRBV6-5 to TRBJ1-1, with a tentative D call TRBD1 (5 bases). The sequencing input was PBMCs. The CDR3 sequence: CASSYRLGRAFF. The CDR3, as DNA: TGTGCCAGCAGTTACAGACTGGGGCGAGCTTTCTTT.